One sample yielded the 20 T cell receptor beta chains listed below, sequenced in a study of T-cell memory formation after mild COVID-19. One entry per CDR3 protein, called by TCRdb with MiXCR from the 5' RACE reads. Of hundreds of thousands of distinct CDR3 sequences in the sample, approximately 22% were seen once. Sequencing was done on a sample of PBMCs or a T cell subset sorted from them (not recorded which). The receptors shown here come from a man aged 18 to 30 who had mild COVID-19 (a few samples of this study predate the infection). Cell type and time point are not known.

The sample holds a few counts of this clonotype. The chain has TRBV7-9 and TRBJ2-3, with D perhaps TRBD2 (6 bases). This CDR3 is 15 amino acids long. Trimming left V 1 base short and J 3 bases short, with 11 bases between. Germline assignment: CDR1 SEHNR and CDR2 FQNEAQ (reference sequence). The CDR3, as DNA: TGTGCCAGCAGCTTAGAGGGAGGAGCAACAGATACGCAGTATTTT. This codes for CASSLEGGATDTQYF.

This clonotype appeared many times. The rearrangement uses TRBV4-2 and TRBJ1-2; 8 bases map to TRBD1. J lost 2 bases, V lost 5 bases, and 13 bases had no gene match. The V gene's germline CDR1 is LGHNA and CDR2 YNFKEQ. This CDR3 contains 17 residues. The CDR3 DNA reads TGTGCCAGCAGCACCCTGACAGGGGCCAGGGGCAACTATGGCTACACCTTC. It encodes CASSTLTGARGNYGYTF.

The J gene is TRBJ2-5, the V gene TRBV7-2, with D tentatively TRBD1 or TRBD2 (6 bases each). Germline lookup yields CDR1 SGHTA and CDR2 FQGNSA. This CDR3 is 14 amino acids long. The V end was cut by 5 bases, the J end by 4 bases, with 14 bases between. The CDR3 reads CASSPIEGGETQYF. The DNA for the CDR3 is TGTGCCAGCAGCCCCATTGAGGGGGGAGAGACCCAGTACTTC. Variable domain in full (rest from reference TRBV7-2 and TRBJ2-5): GAGVSQSPSNKVTEKGKDVELRCDPISGHTALYWYRQSLGQGLEFLIYFQGNSAPDKSGLPSDRFSAERTGGSVSTLTIQRTQQEDSAVYLCASSPIEGGETQYFGPGTRLLVL.

The sample holds a few counts of this clonotype. The chain links TRBV20-1 to TRBJ2-7; TRBD1 or TRBD2 may be the D gene (5 bases each). V was trimmed by 0 bases and J by 0 bases, leaving 9 bases between them. The germline V gene encodes CDR1 DFQATT and CDR2 SNEGSKA (reference sequence). This CDR3 region has 14 residues. CDR3 protein: CSAREAGSSYEQYV. The CDR3 nucleotides read TGCAGTGCTAGAGAGGCAGGGAGCTCCTACGAGCAGTACGTC.

DNA for the CDR3: TGCGCCAGCAGCAAACGGACAGATCTCACCGGGGAGCTGTTTTTT. Translated: CASSKRTDLTGELFF. The chain couples TRBV5-1 to TRBJ2-2; maybe TRBD1 (6 bases). The V end lost 4 bases, the J end lost 4 bases, and 14 bases lay between the germline ends. The V gene's germline CDR1 is SGHRS and CDR2 YFSETQ. The CDR3 has 15 residues.

The V gene is TRBV29-1, the J gene TRBJ2-5, with D possibly being TRBD1 (5 bases). The CDR3 is 13 amino acids. CDR1 SQVTM and CDR2 ANQGSEA come from the germline V gene. V was pared by 6 bases and J by 0 bases, with 11 bases between. The CDR3: CSVAIQDQETQYF. Here the CDR3 DNA reads TGCAGCGTGGCCATACAGGACCAAGAGACCCAGTACTTC.

The chain is built from TRBV25-1 and TRBJ2-7, with D perhaps matching TRBD1 (6 bases). The V and J ends lost 4 bases and 2 bases respectively, with 12 bases between them. CDR3 length: 14 residues. Germline V lookup: CDR1 MGHDK, CDR2 SYGVNS. CDR3 loop: CASSVGNRAYEQYF. CDR3 DNA sequence: TGTGCCAGCAGTGTCGGGAACAGGGCCTACGAGCAGTACTTC.

The rearrangement uses TRBV5-1 and TRBJ2-1; 12 nucleotides agree with TRBD2. The CDR3 runs 16 residues. Germline CDR1 is SGHRS and CDR2 is YFSETQ. V lost 0 bases and J lost 7; bases outside the gene matches: 5. Here the CDR3 reads CASSLEGTSGFNEQFF. The CDR3 nucleotides are TGCGCCAGCAGCTTGGAGGGGACTAGCGGGTTTAATGAGCAGTTCTTC.

The chain combines TRBV11-2 with TRBJ1-1; D remains ambiguous. Germline CDR1 reads SGHAT; CDR2 reads FQNNGV. Trimming left V 5 bases short and J 0 bases short, with 16 bases between. CDR3 length equals 16 residues. This chain's CDR3 is CASSPRLGRVNTEAFF. In nucleotides, the CDR3 is TGTGCCAGCAGCCCCCGCCTGGGGAGAGTGAACACTGAAGCTTTCTTT. Together with reference TRBV11-2 and TRBJ1-1, the CDR3 gives the full variable domain: EAGVAQSPRYKIIEKRQSVAFWCNPISGHATLYWYQQILGQGPKLLIQFQNNGVVDDSQLPKDRFSAERLKGVDSTLKIQPAKLEDSAVYLCASSPRLGRVNTEAFFGQGTRLTVV.

This clonotype has a handful of counts. The V call is TRBV7-2, the J call TRBJ2-7, with D perhaps matching TRBD1 or TRBD2 (5 bases each). CDR3 length equals 16 residues. Per the germline V gene, CDR1 is SGHTA and CDR2 is FQGNSA. Trimming took off 5 bases at V and 2 bases at J, with 19 bases between the two ends. In DNA, the CDR3 is TGTGCCAGCAGCCAAGGGAGACAGACAGCTACCTACGAGCAGTACTTC. Protein sequence: CASSQGRQTATYEQYF.

The rearrangement joins TRBV19 to TRBJ1-2, with TRBD1 identical over 7 bases. The CDR3 is 12 amino acids. V lost 7 bases to trimming and J lost 8 bases; unmatched junction nucleotides: 7. From germline, CDR1 is LNHDA and CDR2 SQIVND (reference sequence). As DNA, the CDR3 is TGTGCCAGTACTGAGGACAGGCGGGGCTACACCTTC. Residues: CASTEDRRGYTF.

The chain combines TRBV5-4 with TRBJ1-2; TRBD1 matches at 8 bases. This CDR3 is built from 16 residues. Germline trimming cut 5 bases from V and 2 bases from J; bases unmatched to any gene: 11. From germline, CDR1 is SGHNT and CDR2 YYREEE (reference sequence). The CDR3, as DNA: TGTGCCAGCAGGAAGACAGGGGAGGCTCCAAACTATGGCTACACCTTC. This translates into CASRKTGEAPNYGYTF.

This clonotype was detected only a few times. The chain carries TRBV6-5 and TRBJ1-6; no reliable D call. CDR1 MNHEY and CDR2 SVGAGI come from the germline V gene. The CDR3 loop spans 13 amino acids. Trimming removed 0 bases at V and 10 bases at J, with 7 bases between. The CDR3 DNA reads as TGTGCCAGCAGTTACTCGAAGGACTCACCCCTCCACTTT. Translation: CASSYSKDSPLHF.

The rearrangement joins TRBV21-1 to TRBJ2-7. TRBV21-1 is a pseudogene. CDR3 size: 11 residues. The CDR3 spells CASSKIYEQYF. The CDR3 nucleotides are TGTGCCAGCAGCAAAATCTACGAGCAGTACTTC.

The rearrangement joins TRBV6-1 to TRBJ2-3; D remains ambiguous. The CDR3 contains 10 residues. CDR1 and CDR2 from the germline V gene are MNHNS and SASEGT. CDR3 residues: CGLSTDTQYF. The CDR3 DNA follows: TGTGGCCTGAGCACAGATACGCAGTATTTT.

V usage is TRBV12-5 and J usage is TRBJ1-5; D may be TRBD1 (5 bases). This CDR3 region has 15 residues. Trimming stripped 0 bases from V and 6 bases from J, with 12 bases between. The germline V gene has CDR1 LGHNT and CDR2 FRNRAP. The CDR3 protein is CASGLVRGVGQPQHF. CDR3 bases: TGTGCTAGTGGTTTGGTACGAGGGGTTGGTCAGCCCCAGCATTTT.

This clonotype has just a few counts. The chain has TRBV12-3 or TRBV12-4 and TRBJ1-2, with unresolved D. This CDR3 comprises 13 residues. Trimming took off 3 bases at V and 4 bases at J, with 9 bases between the two ends. The CDR3 region has the DNA TGTGCCAGCAGTTTTGACGGAGCCTATGGCTACACCTTC. It codes for CASSFDGAYGYTF.

The gene calls are TRBV7-8 and TRBJ2-5; no firm D call. Deletions cut 5 bases from V and 0 bases from J, with 10 bases between. The CDR3 length is 14 residues. CDR1 is SGHVS, CDR2 FQNEAQ, per germline. CDR3 in DNA: TGTGCCAGCAGCCCAGGCGTATACCAAGAGACCCAGTACTTC. It encodes CASSPGVYQETQYF.

A few counts support this clonotype. This chain uses TRBV11-2 with TRBJ2-3; TRBD2 agrees at 7 bases. Germline V CDR1 and CDR2: SGHAT, FQNNGV. V gave up 8 bases and J gave up 3 bases; unmatched junction bases: 8. This CDR3 contains 14 residues. CDR3: CASSLGGETDTQYF. The CDR3 nucleotides read TGTGCCAGCTCCCTGGGGGGGGAAACAGATACGCAGTATTTT.

V is TRBV10-3 and J is TRBJ1-2, with D uncertain. CDR1 is ENHRY, CDR2 SYGVKD, per germline. CDR3 length equals 14 residues. V was clipped by 0 bases and J by 3 bases, with 8 bases between them. CDR3 sequence: CAISESYEDYGYTF. As DNA, the CDR3 is TGTGCCATCAGTGAGTCCTACGAGGACTATGGCTACACCTTC.